This TCR beta chain was obtained from a study of post-analysis software for immune sequencing data. About the research overall: Some patients lacked subtype; others had relapsing-remitting, secondary progressive or progressive-relapsing disease.

Unique molecular identifiers featured in each of the TCR beta cDNA libraries. When 1 to 10 million T cells were used, they gave hundreds of thousands of cDNA molecules. Using its own MiXCR run on the PCR reads, TCRdb lists one record per CDR3 protein. Among 650,000 to 850,000 distinct CDR3 sequences listed, approximately 57% were seen once. Regarding this clonotype: Its antigen remains unknown.

The V gene's germline CDR1 is MNHNY and CDR2 SVGAGI (reference sequence). This CDR3 has 11 residues. V shed 8 bases and J shed 3 bases, with 8 bases lying between them. Study-wide points: There was significantly lower normalized Chao1 diversity in multiple sclerosis patients than in controls. Batch-matched samples strongly co-clustered by F measure. A handful of TRBV segments were significantly more frequent in patients than in controls. TRBV5-6, TRBV5-1 and TRBV20-1 were among these segments.

The chain employs TRBV6-6 and TRBJ2-7; D is unresolved. Input material: blood. The sequence came from a girl aged 10 to 17 with multiple sclerosis. DNA for the CDR3: TGTGCCAGCCAATCTCTCTACGAGCAGTACTTC. Protein: CASQSLYEQYF.